The T cell receptor beta chain under discussion was sequenced for a study of metastatic and nonmetastatic thyroid tumors. General study points: A significant increase in TCR beta diversity was reportedly seen in malignant thyroid tumors relative to benign nodules, in blood and tumor.

Notes on this clone: Antigen specificity is unknown.

As originally analysed: The authors used CDR3 differences across clinicopathological groups to build a distant-metastasis classifier for papillary thyroid cancer. TCRdb re-analyzed the PCR reads using MiXCR. What appears here as the V and J calls and clone size reflects TCRdb's work, not the paper's. Among 40,000 to 55,000 clones listed, roughly 15% were seen once. The length of the CDR3 is 15 residues. V dropped 7 bases and J dropped 3 bases, with 18 bases sitting between them. Germline values: CDR1 MNHNS, CDR2 SASEGT. Thyroid surgery was performed in patients who had received no treatment beforehand.

This clonotype originated in a female donor with papillary thyroid cancer or a benign thyroid nodule (not recorded which). Some clones in this sample may be carry-over from other donors' samples. Material for sequencing was blood. This chain joins TRBV6-1 and TRBJ1-1, with no clear D. CDR3 loop: CASKLSRVIHTEAFF. The DNA for the CDR3 is TGTGCCAGCAAGCTTTCAAGGGTAATTCACACTGAAGCTTTCTTT.